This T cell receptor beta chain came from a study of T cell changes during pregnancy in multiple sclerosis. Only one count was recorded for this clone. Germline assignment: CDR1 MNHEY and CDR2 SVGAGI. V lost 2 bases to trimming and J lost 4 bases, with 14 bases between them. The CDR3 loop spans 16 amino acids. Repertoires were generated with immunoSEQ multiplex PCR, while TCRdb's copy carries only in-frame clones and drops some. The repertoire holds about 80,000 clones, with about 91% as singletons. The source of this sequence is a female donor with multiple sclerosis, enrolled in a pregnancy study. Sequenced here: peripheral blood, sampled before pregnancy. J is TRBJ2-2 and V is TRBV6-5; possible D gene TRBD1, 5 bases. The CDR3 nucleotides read TGTGCCAGCAGTTACCAGGCAGGGTTTGGCACCGGGGAGCTGTTTTTT. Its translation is CASSYQAGFGTGELFF.